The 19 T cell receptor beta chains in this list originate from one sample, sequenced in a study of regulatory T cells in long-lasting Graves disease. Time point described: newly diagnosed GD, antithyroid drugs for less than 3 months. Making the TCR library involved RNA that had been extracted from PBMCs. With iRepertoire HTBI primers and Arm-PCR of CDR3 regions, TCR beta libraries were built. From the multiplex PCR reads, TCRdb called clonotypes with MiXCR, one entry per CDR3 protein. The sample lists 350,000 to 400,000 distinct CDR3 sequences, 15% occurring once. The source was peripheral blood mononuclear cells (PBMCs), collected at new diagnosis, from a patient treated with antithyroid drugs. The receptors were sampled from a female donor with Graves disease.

The CDR3 region has the DNA TGTGCCAGCAGCACAGGGGGATCCGAGCAGTACTTC. Translation: CASSTGGSEQYF. The rearrangement joins TRBV13 to TRBJ2-7; TRBD1 matches at 8 bases. Germline CDR1 is PRHDT and CDR2 is FYEKMQ (reference sequence). Trimming cost V 5 bases and J 6 bases; bases outside gene matches: 3. The CDR3 runs to 12 residues.

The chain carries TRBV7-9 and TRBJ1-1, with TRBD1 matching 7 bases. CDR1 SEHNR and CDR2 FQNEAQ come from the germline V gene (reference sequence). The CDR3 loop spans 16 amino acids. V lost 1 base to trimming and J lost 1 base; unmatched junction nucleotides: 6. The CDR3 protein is CASSLEWDRENTEAFF. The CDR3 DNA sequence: TGTGCCAGCAGCTTAGAATGGGACAGAGAGAACACTGAAGCTTTCTTT.

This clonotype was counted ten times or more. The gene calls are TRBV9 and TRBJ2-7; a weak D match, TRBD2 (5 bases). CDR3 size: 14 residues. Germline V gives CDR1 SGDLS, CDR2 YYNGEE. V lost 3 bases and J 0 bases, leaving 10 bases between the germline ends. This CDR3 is CASSDSETSYEQYF. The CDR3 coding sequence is TGTGCCAGCAGCGATAGCGAGACCTCCTACGAGCAGTACTTC.

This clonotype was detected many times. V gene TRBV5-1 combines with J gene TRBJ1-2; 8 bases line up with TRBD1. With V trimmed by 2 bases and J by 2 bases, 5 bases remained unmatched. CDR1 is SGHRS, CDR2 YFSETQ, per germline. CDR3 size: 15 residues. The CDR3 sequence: CASSLSGGENYGYTF. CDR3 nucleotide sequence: TGCGCCAGCAGCTTATCAGGGGGCGAAAACTATGGCTACACCTTC.

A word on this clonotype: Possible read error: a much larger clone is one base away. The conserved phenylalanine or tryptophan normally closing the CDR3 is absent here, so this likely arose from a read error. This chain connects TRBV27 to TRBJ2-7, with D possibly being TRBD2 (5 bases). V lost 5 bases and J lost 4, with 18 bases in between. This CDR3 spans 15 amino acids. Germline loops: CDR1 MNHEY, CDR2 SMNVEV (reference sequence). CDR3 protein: CASSVGNGESYEQYL. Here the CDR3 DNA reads TGTGCCAGCAGTGTGGGAAACGGGGAGAGTTACGAGCAGTACCTC.

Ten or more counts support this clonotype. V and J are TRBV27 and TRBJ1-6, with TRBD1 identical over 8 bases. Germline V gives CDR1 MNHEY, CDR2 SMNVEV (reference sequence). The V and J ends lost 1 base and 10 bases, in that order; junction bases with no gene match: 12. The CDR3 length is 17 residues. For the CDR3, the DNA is TGTGCCAGCAGTTTATTTGGCAGGGGGCGACTGGCCTCACCCCTCCACTTT. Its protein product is CASSLFGRGRLASPLHF.

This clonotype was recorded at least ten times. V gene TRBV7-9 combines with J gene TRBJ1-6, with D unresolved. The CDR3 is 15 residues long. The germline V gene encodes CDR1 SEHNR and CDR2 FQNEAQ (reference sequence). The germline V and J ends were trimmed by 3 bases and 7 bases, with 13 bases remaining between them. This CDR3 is CASSFAGGMNSPLHF. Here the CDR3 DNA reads TGTGCCAGCAGCTTTGCGGGTGGAATGAATTCACCCCTCCACTTT.

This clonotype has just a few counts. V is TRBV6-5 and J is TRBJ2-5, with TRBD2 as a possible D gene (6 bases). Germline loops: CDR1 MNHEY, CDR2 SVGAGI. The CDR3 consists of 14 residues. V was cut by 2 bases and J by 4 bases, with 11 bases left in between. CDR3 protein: CASSYGFGRETQYF. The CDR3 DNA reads TGTGCCAGCAGTTACGGGTTCGGGAGAGAGACCCAGTACTTC.

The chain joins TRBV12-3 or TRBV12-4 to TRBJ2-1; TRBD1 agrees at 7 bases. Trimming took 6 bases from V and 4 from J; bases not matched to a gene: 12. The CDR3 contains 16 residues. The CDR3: CASSPFGTDPYNEQFF. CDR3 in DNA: TGTGCCAGCAGCCCCTTCGGGACAGACCCATACAATGAGCAGTTCTTC.

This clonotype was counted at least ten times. The CDR3 sequence is CASTASGLGREQYF. As DNA, the CDR3 is TGTGCCAGCACCGCTAGCGGCCTAGGGCGGGAGCAGTACTTC. The chain couples TRBV28 to TRBJ2-7, with 7 bases that match TRBD2. There are 14 residues in the CDR3. V shed 7 bases and J 7 bases; nucleotides not matched to a gene: 13. CDR1 is MDHEN and CDR2 is SYDVKM in the germline V gene.

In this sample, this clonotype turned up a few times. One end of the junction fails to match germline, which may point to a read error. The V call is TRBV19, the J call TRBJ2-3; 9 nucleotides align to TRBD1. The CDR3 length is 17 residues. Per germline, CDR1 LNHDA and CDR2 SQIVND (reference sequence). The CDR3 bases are TGCGCCAGTAGTATACCGGGACAGGGTTTCGGCACAGATACGCAGTATTTT. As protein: CASSIPGQGFGTDTQYF.

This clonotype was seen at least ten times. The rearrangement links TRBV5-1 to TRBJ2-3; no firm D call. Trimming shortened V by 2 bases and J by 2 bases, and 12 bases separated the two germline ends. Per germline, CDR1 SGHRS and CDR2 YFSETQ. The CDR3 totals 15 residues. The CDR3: CASSLRAQLTDTQYF. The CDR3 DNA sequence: TGCGCCAGCAGCTTAAGGGCCCAACTCACAGATACGCAGTATTTT. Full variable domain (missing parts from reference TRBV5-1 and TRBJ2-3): KAGVTQTPRYLIKTRGQQVTLSCSPISGHRSVSWYQQTPGQGLQFLFEYFSETQRNKGNFPGRFSGRQFSNSRSEMNVSTLELGDSALYLCASSLRAQLTDTQYFGPGTRLTVL.

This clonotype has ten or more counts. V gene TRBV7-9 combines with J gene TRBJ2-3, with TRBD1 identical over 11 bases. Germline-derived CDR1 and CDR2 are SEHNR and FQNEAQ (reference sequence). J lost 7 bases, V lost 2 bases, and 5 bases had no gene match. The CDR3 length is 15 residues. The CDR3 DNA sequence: TGTGCCAGCAGCTTAATGGGGACAGGGGGGAATACGCAGTATTTT. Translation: CASSLMGTGGNTQYF.

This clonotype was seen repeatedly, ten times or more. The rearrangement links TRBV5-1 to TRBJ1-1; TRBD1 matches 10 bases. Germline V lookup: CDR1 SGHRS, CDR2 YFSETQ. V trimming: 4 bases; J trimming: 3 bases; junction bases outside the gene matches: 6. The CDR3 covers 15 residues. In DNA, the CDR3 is TGCGCCAGCAGCCCAAATGGACAGGGGGACACTGAAGCTTTCTTT. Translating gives CASSPNGQGDTEAFF.

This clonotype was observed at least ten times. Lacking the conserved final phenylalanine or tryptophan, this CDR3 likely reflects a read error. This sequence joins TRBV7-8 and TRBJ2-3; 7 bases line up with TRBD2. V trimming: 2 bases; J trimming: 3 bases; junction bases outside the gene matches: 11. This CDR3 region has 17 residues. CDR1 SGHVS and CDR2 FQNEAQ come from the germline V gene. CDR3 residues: CASSLRVAGVGTDTQYL. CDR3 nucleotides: TGTGCCAGCAGCTTAAGGGTTGCGGGAGTGGGTACAGATACGCAGTATCTT.

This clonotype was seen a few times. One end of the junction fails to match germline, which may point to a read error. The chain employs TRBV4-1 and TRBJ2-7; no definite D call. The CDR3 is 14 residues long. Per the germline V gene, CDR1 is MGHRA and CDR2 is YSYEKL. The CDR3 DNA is TGCGCCAGCAGCCAAGGGCCCCGCGAGACCGAGCTGTACTTC. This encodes CASSQGPRETELYF.

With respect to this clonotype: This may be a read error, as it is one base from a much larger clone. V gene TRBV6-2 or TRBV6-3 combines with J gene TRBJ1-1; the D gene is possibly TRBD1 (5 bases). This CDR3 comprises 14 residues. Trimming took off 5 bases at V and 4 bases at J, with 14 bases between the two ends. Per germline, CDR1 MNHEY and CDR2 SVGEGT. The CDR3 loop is CASSEGTSLTEAFF. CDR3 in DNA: TGTGCCAGCAGTGAGGGGACGTCCCTCACTGAAGCTTTCTTT.

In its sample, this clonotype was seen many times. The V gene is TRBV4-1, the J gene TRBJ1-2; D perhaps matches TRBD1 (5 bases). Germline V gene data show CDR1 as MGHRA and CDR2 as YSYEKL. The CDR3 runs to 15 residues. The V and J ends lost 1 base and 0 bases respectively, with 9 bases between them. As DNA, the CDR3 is TGCGCCAGCAGCCAAGGGACAATAGCTAACTATGGCTACACCTTC. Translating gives CASSQGTIANYGYTF.

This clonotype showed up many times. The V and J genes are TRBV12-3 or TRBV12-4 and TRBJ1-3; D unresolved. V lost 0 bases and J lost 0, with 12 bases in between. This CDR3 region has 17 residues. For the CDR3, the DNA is TGTGCCAGCAGTTTAGCGTTAAGGATAAGCTCTGGAAACACCATATATTTT. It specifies CASSLALRISSGNTIYF.